This entry is about one TCR beta chain. This clonotype was counted many times. Its antigen has not been determined. No base quality information exists; no much larger clone differs at one position. PBMCs were isolated by Ficoll-Paque density gradient centrifugation. This sample is drawn from a study of T-cell memory formation after mild COVID-19 (dated by TCRdb to about 2021). Background for the entire study: TCR sequence clusters from the two donors were largely donor specific. In a couple of donors, T-cell clones that expanded and contracted after mild COVID-19 were tracked by sequencing TCRalpha and TCRbeta repertoires over time. Two young, previously healthy adult volunteers made up the cohort, one male and one female.

Reading the germline V gene (reference sequence) gives CDR1 DFQATT and CDR2 SNEGSKA. V loses 1 base, J loses 3 bases, and the germline ends lie 12 bases apart. The CDR3 starts with the cysteine, ends with the phenylalanine, and has 14 residues. Here the CDR3 DNA is all that survives: 42 bases in frame from base 1. TCRdb shows the sequencer as Illumina NovaSeq 6000. cDNA libraries for TCRalpha and TCRbeta were prepared by 5'RACE using constant-segment primers, with sample barcodes and unique molecular identifiers added. Trizol reagent was used to extract RNA from every sample. Libraries were amplified in two PCR steps, with a second sample barcode and Illumina TruSeq adapters added in the second step. The libraries were sequenced on an Illumina NovaSeq using 2 x 150 bp paired-end reads. The authors processed their data as follows. The reads were demultiplexed and collapsed into UMI-guided consensus sequences using migec v1.2.7. Using mixcr v2.1.11, UMI consensuses were aligned to TRA and TRB V and J templates and then assembled into clonotypes. Expanded or contracted clonotypes were those called significant by both edgeR and NoisET, with noise models trained on biological replicates. For edgeR calls, a false discovery rate-adjusted p below 0.01 and a log2 fold-change threshold of 1 were applied. As an exploratory analysis of dynamics, max-normalized trajectories of the 1000 most abundant clonotypes were examined by PCA with hierarchical clustering. The CD4 or CD8 phenotype of responding clones was assigned using the separately sequenced CD4+ and CD8+ repertoires. Clones were called with MiXCR by TCRdb after fastp trimmed the public reads at Q25, and only in-frame beta chains were retained. Every CDR3 protein is listed once, alongside the most common genes and DNA of its rows. TCRdb's processing, not the authors', yielded these V and J calls. Within this sample are around 190,000 distinct CDR3 sequences, with around 18% of them counted one time only. 3.9% of the sample rests with the top ten.

Results and caveats for the whole study, not just this receptor: Clones contracting from day 15 to 85 had balanced CD4/CD8 phenotypes, while a second wave expanding from day 15 to 37 was biased towards CD4+. The second-wave clones that peaked on day 37 were not confirmed to be SARS-CoV-2 specific. The study included only a couple of mild cases, and larger cohorts that include severe cases with pre-infection samples were judged to be necessary. Some responding clones were found in pre-infection memory, which suggests that pre-existing cross-reactive memory T cells took part in the SARS-CoV-2 response. Contracting CD4+ clones were found mainly in CM and EM memory subsets, while CD8+ clones were enriched in EMRA.

The sample taken for sequencing was PBMCs or a T cell subset sorted from them (not recorded which). The sequence is built from TRBV20-1 and TRBJ1-1; the D gene is perhaps TRBD1, on 5 matching bases. This clonotype originated in a man younger than 35 who had mild COVID-19 (a few samples of this study predate the infection). The sample titles of this study are shuffled in the database, so cell type and time point are left out; the donor was told from shared clones. The DNA reads TGCAGTGCTAGAGGGGGGTCGAGAGACACTGAAGCTTTCTTT. It translates as CSARGGSRDTEAFF.